The rows below give T cell receptor beta chains drawn from one sample of a study of CD8 T cells in cerebrospinal fluid in Alzheimer's disease. TCRdb re-called the 10x single-cell sequencing reads and gives one entry per CDR3 protein, without DNA. The sample is made up of some 500 distinct CDR3 sequences, and the top ten hold approximately 32% of it. The sequenced sample consisted of cerebrospinal fluid. The receptors were sampled from a human donor with Alzheimer's disease. The CDR3 runs from the conserved cysteine through the conserved F or W. Each record gives: clone size, V gene, J gene, CDR3 protein. Where a row states a size, it is once, few, many or the class of an expanded clone; other rows omit it.

size: medium-sized; V: TRBV27; J: TRBJ2-5; CDR3: CASSLSIPGGYQETQYF
size: NA; V: TRBV7-2; J: TRBJ1-1; CDR3: CASSSRTGINTEAFF
size: NA; V: TRBV7-9; J: TRBJ1-2; CDR3: CASSPRTGYNYGYTF
size: large; V: TRBV12-3/TRBV12-4; J: TRBJ1-5; CDR3: CASSFSVAENQPQHF
size: large; V: TRBV5-1; J: TRBJ2-7; CDR3: CASSHITQNRYEQYF
size: large; V: TRBV6-5; J: TRBJ1-2; CDR3: CASRPPWGRVVSGYGYTF
size: NA; V: TRBV30; J: TRBJ1-5; CDR3: CAWSVQGQPQHF
size: medium-sized; V: TRBV6-4; J: TRBJ2-7; CDR3: CASSDGYEQYF
size: medium-sized; V: TRBV28; J: TRBJ1-2; CDR3: CASSSHTRTGQSYGYTF
size: large; V: TRBV20-1; J: TRBJ2-5; CDR3: CSARKTSGGAGETQYF
size: large; V: TRBV5-1; J: TRBJ1-1; CDR3: CASAPDSLNTEAFF
size: large; V: TRBV27; J: TRBJ2-3; CDR3: CASRLLDTQYF
size: medium-sized; V: TRBV5-1; J: TRBJ1-3; CDR3: CASSLTGDRVYDTIYF
size: medium-sized; V: TRBV6-6; J: TRBJ2-2; CDR3: CASMRGNTGELFF
size: large; V: TRBV11-1; J: TRBJ2-7; CDR3: CASSFRDSLDEQYF
size: large; V: TRBV6-5; J: TRBJ2-2; CDR3: CASSRPPERLFF
size: medium-sized; V: TRBV6-1; J: TRBJ1-2; CDR3: CATPGPNYGYTF
size: large; V: TRBV12-3/TRBV12-4; J: TRBJ2-3; CDR3: CASSQASLTDTQYF
size: medium-sized; V: TRBV14; J: TRBJ2-5; CDR3: CASSRSEPGQGAGETQYF
size: NA; V: TRBV30; J: TRBJ1-1; CDR3: CAWSVLGMAEAFF
size: large; V: TRBV4-1; J: TRBJ2-1; CDR3: CASSQTSGGDNNEQFF
size: large; V: TRBV5-4; J: TRBJ2-1; CDR3: CASSLRGGEQFF
size: large; V: TRBV28; J: TRBJ2-3; CDR3: CASRDTGTGYTDTQYF
size: hyperexpanded; V: TRBV4-1; J: TRBJ1-6; CDR3: CASSQDARPNSPLHF